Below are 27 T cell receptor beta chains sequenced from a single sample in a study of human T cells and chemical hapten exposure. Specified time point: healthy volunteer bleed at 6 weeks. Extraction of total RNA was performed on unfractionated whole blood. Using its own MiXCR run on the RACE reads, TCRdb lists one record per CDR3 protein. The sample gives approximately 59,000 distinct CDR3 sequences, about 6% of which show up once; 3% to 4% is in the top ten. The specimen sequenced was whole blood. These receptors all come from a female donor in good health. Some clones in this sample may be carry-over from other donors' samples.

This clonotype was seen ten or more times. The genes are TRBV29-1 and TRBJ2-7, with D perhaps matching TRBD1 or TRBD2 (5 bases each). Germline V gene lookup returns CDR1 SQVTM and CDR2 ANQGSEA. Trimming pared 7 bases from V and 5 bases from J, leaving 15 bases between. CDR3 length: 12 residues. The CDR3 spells CSAGRGGHEQYF. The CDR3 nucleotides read TGCAGCGCGGGACGGGGTGGACACGAGCAGTACTTC.

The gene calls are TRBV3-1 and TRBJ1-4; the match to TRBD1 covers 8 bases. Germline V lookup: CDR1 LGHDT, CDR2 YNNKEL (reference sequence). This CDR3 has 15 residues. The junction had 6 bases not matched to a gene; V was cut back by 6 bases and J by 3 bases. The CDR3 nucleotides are TGTGCCAGCAGGCTCCAGGGGGCAGCTAATGAAAAACTGTTTTTT. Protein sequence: CASRLQGAANEKLFF.

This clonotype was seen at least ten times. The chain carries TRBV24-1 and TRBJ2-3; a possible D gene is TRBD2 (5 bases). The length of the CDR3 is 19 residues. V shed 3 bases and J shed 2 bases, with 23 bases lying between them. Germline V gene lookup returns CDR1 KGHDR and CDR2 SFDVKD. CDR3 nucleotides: TGTGCCACCAGTGATCCGAATGAGAGGGCGGCCCATCTCACAGATACGCAGTATTTT. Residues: CATSDPNERAAHLTDTQYF.

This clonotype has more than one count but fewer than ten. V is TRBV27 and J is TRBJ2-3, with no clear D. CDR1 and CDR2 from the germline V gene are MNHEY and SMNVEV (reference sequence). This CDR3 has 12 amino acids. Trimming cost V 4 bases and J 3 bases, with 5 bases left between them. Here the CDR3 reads CASSSPTDTQYF. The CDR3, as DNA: TGTGCCAGCAGTTCCCCAACAGATACGCAGTATTTT.

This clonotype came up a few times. The CDR3 loop reads CASIGTLGTSGPTSSYNEQFF. The CDR3, as DNA: TGTGCCAGCATTGGGACACTTGGGACTAGCGGGCCAACTAGCTCCTACAATGAGCAGTTCTTC. The V call is TRBV12-3 or TRBV12-4, the J call TRBJ2-1, with 12 bases aligning to TRBD2. V lost 7 bases to trimming and J lost 0 bases; unmatched junction nucleotides: 19. This CDR3 is 21 amino acids long.

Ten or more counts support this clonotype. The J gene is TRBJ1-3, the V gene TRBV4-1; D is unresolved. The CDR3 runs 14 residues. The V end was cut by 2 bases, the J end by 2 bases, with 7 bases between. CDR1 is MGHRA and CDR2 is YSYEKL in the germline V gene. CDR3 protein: CASSQTPPGNTIYF. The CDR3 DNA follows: TGCGCCAGCAGCCAAACCCCTCCTGGAAACACCATATATTTT.

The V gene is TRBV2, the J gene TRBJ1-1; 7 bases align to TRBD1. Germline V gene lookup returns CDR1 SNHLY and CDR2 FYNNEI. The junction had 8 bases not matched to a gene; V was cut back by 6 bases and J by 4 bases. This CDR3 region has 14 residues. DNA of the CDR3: TGTGCCAGCAGGCGGGGACAGTCAGGCACTGAAGCTTTCTTT. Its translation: CASRRGQSGTEAFF.

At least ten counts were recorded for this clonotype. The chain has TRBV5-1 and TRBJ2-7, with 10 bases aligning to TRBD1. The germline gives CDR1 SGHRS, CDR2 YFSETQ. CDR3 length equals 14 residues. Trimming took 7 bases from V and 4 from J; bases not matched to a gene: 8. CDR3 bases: TGCGCCAGCGGGACAGGGGAATCGTGGTACGAGCAGTACTTC. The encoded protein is CASGTGESWYEQYF.

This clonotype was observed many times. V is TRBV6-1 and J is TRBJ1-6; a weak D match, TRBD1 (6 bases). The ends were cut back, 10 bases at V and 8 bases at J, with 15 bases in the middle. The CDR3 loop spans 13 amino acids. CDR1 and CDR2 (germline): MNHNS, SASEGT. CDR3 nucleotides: TGTGCCATCCGACAGGCCCTTTATTCACCCCTCCACTTT. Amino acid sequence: CAIRQALYSPLHF.

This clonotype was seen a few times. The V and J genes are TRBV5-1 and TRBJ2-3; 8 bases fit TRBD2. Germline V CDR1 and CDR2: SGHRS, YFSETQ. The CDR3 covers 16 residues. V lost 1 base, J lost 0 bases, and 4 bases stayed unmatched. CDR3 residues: CASSLLPSGSTDTQYF. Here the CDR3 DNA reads TGCGCCAGCAGCTTGTTGCCTAGCGGGAGCACAGATACGCAGTATTTT.

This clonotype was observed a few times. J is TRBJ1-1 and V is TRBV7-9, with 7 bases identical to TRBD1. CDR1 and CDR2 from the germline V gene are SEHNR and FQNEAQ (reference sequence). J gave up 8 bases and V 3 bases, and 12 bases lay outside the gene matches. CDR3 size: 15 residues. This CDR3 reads CASSLSTGFGHEAFF. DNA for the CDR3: TGTGCCAGCAGCTTGTCGACAGGGTTTGGTCACGAAGCTTTCTTT.

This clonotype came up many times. As DNA, the CDR3 is TGTGCCACCAGCGGTGGACAGGGACATCGCACAGATACGCAGTATTTT. Its protein product is CATSGGQGHRTDTQYF. The V gene is TRBV15, the J gene TRBJ2-3, with TRBD1 identical over 8 bases. V was pared by 5 bases and J by 1 base, with 8 bases of the junction left unmatched. Germline-derived CDR1 and CDR2 are LNHNV and YYDKDF (reference sequence). This CDR3 is 16 amino acids long.

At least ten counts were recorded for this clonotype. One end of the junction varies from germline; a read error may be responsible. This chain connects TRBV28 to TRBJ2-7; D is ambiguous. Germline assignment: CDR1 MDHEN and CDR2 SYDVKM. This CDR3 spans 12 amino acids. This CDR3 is CASSSRFGRILF. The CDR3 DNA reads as TGTGCCAGCAGTTCCCGGTTCGGACGGATCCTCTTC.

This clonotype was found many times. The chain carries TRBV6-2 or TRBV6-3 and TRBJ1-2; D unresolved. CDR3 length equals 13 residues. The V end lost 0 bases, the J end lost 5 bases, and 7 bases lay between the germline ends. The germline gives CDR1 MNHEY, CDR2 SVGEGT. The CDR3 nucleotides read TGTGCCAGCAGTTACTCGCCCAGATATGGCTACACCTTC. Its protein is CASSYSPRYGYTF.

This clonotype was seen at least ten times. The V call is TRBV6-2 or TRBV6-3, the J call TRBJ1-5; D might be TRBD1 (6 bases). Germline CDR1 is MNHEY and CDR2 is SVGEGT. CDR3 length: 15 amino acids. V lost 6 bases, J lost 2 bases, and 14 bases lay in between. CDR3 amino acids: CASRRGGSGNQPQHF. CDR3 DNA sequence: TGTGCCAGCAGGAGGGGGGGCAGCGGCAATCAGCCCCAGCATTTT.

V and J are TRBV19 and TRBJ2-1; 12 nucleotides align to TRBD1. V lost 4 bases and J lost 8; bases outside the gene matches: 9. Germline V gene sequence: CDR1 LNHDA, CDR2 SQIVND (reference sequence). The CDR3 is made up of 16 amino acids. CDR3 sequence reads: CASSNLEGQGAHEQFF. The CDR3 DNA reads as TGTGCCAGTAGTAATCTCGAGGGACAGGGGGCCCATGAGCAGTTCTTC.

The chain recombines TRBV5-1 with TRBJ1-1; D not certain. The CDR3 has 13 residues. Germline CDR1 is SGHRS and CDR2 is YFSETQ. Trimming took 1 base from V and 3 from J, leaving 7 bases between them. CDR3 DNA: TGCGCCAGCAGCTTGCAGAGAGACACTGAAGCTTTCTTT. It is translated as CASSLQRDTEAFF.

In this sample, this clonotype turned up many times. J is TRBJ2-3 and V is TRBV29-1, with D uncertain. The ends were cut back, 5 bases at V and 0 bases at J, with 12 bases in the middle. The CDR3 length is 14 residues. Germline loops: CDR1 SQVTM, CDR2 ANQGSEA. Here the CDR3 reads CSVTPHLSTDTQYF. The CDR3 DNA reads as TGCAGCGTTACACCACACCTTAGCACAGATACGCAGTATTTT.

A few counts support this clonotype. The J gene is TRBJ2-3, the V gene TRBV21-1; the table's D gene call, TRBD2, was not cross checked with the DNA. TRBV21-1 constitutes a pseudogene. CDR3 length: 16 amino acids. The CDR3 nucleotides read TGTGCCAGCAGCAAAGACGGCGGGAGGGCCAAAGATACGCAGTATTTT. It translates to CASSKDGGRAKDTQYF.

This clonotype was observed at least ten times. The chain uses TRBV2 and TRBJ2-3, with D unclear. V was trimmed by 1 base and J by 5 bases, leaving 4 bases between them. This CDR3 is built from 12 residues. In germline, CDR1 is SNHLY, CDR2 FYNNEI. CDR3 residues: CASSEVRDTQYF. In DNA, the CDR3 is TGTGCCAGCAGTGAAGTTCGAGATACGCAGTATTTT.

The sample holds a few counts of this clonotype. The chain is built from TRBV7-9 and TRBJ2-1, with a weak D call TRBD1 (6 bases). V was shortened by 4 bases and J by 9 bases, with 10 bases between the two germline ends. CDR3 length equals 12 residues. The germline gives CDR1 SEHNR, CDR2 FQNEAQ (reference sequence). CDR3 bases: TGTGCCAGCAGCTCGCTACAGGGTGAGCAGTTCTTC. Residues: CASSSLQGEQFF.

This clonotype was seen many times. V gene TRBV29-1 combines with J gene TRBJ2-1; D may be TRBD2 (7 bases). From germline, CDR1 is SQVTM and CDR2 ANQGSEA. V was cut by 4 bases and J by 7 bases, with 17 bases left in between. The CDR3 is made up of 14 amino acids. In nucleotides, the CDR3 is TGCAGCGTTGTGGGTCCCGGGGGGCGTAATGAGCAGTTCTTC. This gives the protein CSVVGPGGRNEQFF.

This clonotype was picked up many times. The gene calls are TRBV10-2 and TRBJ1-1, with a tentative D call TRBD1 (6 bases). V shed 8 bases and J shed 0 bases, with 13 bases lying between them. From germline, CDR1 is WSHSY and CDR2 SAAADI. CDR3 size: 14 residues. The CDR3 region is CASPPDRMNTEAFF. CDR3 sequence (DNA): TGCGCCAGCCCTCCCGACAGGATGAACACTGAAGCTTTCTTT.

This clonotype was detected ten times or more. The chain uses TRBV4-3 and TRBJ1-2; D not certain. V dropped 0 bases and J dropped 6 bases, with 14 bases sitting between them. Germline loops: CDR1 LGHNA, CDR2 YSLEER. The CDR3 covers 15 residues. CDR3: CASSQDGRGYHGYTF. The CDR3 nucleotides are TGCGCCAGCAGCCAAGATGGCCGAGGATACCATGGCTACACCTTC.

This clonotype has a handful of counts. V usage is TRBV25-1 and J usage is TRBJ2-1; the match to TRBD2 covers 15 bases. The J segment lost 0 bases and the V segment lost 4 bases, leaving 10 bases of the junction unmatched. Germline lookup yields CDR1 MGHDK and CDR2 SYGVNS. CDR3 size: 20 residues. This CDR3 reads CASSGGLAGGPRSSYNEQFF. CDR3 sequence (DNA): TGTGCCAGCAGTGGGGGACTAGCGGGAGGCCCTAGGAGCTCCTACAATGAGCAGTTCTTC.

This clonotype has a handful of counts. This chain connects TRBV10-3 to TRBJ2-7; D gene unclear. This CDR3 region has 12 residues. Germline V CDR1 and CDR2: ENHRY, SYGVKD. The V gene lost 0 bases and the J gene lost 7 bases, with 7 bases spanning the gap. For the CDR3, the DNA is TGTGCCATCAGTGAGTCAGGGCGGGAGCAGTACTTC. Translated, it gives CAISESGREQYF.

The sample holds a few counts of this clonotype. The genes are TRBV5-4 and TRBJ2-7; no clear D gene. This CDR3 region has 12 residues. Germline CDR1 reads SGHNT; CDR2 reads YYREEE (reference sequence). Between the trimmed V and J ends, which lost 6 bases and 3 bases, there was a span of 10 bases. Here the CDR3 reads CASIIHGYEQYF. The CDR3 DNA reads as TGTGCCAGCATTATACACGGCTACGAGCAGTACTTC.